Given below is one T cell receptor beta chain in context. Antigen specificity is unknown. From the reads, TCRdb called clonotypes with MiXCR, one entry per CDR3 protein. The table has roughly 990,000 distinct CDR3 sequences, about a third seen once. Germline CDR1 is MNHEY and CDR2 is SVGAGI. Deletions cut 0 bases from V and 4 bases from J, with 12 bases between. The CDR3 has 15 residues. The sample is drawn from a study of T cell repertoires in cytomegalovirus infection. Across the whole study: Alongside well-studied HLA-B-restricted CMV epitopes, recently identified HLA-C-restricted CMV epitopes were also used. Both a matching HLA type and CMV infection were indicated by public TCR beta signatures.

The study, taken as a whole, reports: Frequencies of public TCR beta families were cumulated, and this identified carriers of CMV plus the relevant HLA. The ex vivo response was dominated by HLA-C-restricted CMV-specific TCR beta clonotypes.

This chain uses TRBV6-5 with TRBJ1-2; D ambiguous. Sequences were derived from cultured CD8+ T cells from PBMCs, sampled from culture after CMV antigen stimulation. The sequence was obtained from a human donor in good health (CMV status not recorded). Some clones in this sample may be carry-over from other donors' samples. The CDR3 nucleotides read TGTGCCAGCAGTTACTCGATTCGAACGATCTATGGCTACACCTTC. Translated, it gives CASSYSIRTIYGYTF.